This TCR beta chain appears in the sequencing data of a study of cytomegalovirus exposure and HLA in healthy donors. This CDR3 has 15 amino acids. Trimming cost V 1 base and J 6 bases; bases outside gene matches: 2. Per germline, CDR1 MGHRA and CDR2 YSYEKL. Primers: 60 Vbeta forward and 13 Jbeta reverse. Sequencing was performed with immunoSEQ multiplex PCR; in TCRdb, only in-frame clones are kept and a portion is missing. Of 150,000 to 200,000 clones detected, 85% appear once; the ten largest clones hold about 2.5%. J is TRBJ2-1 and V is TRBV4-1; 11 bases fit TRBD2. The specimen sequenced was PBMCs. The clonotype was recovered from a woman aged 50 to 60 in good health and CMV-seronegative. This chain's CDR3 is CASSQVAGGTNEQFF. The DNA for the CDR3 is TGCGCCAGCAGCCAAGTAGCGGGAGGGACCAATGAGCAGTTCTTC.